This T cell receptor beta chain was profiled in a study of cytomegalovirus exposure and HLA in healthy donors. This CDR3 is built from 15 residues. Per germline, CDR1 MNHNS and CDR2 SASEGT. V shed 1 base, J shed 4 bases, and the junction held 4 bases outside the gene matches. The PCR employed 60 Vbeta primers together with 13 Jbeta primers. The method was immunoSEQ multiplex PCR; TCRdb's version includes in-frame clones alone and lacks a portion of them. The sample yields some 200,000 clones, 75% to 85% seen once. This clone showed up just once. Input material: PBMCs. This chain links TRBV6-1 with TRBJ1-2; 9 bases agree with TRBD1. This receptor was identified in a woman aged 55-69 years in good health and CMV-seropositive. The CDR3 DNA is TGTGCCAGCAGTGAAGGGACAGGGGCTGTCTATGGCTACACCTTC. This sequence encodes CASSEGTGAVYGYTF.